This T cell receptor beta chain originates from a study of T cells in Graves' hyperthyroidism and ophthalmopathy. The overall study: Blood was drawn when the patient was first diagnosed and still untreated. General observations from the study: A 13 V-J signature model discriminated ophthalmopathy versus stable hyperthyroidism.

RNA transcripts yielded amplified TCR beta CDR3 regions. First-round RT-PCR with HTBI primers amplified the TCR CDR3 region. MiXCR, run by TCRdb on the multiplex PCR reads, gives a single entry per CDR3 protein. Of about 500,000 distinct CDR3 sequences detected, 15% to 20% appear once; the ten largest clones hold roughly 29%. The table lists this clonotype with a count of one. Its target is unknown. Germline is not matched at one junction end, which may reflect a read error. A patient was excluded if there was uncontrolled infection, other autoimmune disease, pregnancy or lactation. Germline values: CDR1 SGHRS, CDR2 YFSETQ. There are 16 residues in the CDR3.

The sequencing sample was made of blood. This receptor was taken from a woman in her thirties with Graves' ophthalmopathy. This chain joins TRBV5-1 and TRBJ2-7, with 7 bases identical to TRBD1. The chain's CDR3 is CTSSPRGTVFDYEQYF. The CDR3 DNA is TGCACCAGCAGCCCGAGGGGGACAGTATTCGACTACGAGCAGTACTTC.